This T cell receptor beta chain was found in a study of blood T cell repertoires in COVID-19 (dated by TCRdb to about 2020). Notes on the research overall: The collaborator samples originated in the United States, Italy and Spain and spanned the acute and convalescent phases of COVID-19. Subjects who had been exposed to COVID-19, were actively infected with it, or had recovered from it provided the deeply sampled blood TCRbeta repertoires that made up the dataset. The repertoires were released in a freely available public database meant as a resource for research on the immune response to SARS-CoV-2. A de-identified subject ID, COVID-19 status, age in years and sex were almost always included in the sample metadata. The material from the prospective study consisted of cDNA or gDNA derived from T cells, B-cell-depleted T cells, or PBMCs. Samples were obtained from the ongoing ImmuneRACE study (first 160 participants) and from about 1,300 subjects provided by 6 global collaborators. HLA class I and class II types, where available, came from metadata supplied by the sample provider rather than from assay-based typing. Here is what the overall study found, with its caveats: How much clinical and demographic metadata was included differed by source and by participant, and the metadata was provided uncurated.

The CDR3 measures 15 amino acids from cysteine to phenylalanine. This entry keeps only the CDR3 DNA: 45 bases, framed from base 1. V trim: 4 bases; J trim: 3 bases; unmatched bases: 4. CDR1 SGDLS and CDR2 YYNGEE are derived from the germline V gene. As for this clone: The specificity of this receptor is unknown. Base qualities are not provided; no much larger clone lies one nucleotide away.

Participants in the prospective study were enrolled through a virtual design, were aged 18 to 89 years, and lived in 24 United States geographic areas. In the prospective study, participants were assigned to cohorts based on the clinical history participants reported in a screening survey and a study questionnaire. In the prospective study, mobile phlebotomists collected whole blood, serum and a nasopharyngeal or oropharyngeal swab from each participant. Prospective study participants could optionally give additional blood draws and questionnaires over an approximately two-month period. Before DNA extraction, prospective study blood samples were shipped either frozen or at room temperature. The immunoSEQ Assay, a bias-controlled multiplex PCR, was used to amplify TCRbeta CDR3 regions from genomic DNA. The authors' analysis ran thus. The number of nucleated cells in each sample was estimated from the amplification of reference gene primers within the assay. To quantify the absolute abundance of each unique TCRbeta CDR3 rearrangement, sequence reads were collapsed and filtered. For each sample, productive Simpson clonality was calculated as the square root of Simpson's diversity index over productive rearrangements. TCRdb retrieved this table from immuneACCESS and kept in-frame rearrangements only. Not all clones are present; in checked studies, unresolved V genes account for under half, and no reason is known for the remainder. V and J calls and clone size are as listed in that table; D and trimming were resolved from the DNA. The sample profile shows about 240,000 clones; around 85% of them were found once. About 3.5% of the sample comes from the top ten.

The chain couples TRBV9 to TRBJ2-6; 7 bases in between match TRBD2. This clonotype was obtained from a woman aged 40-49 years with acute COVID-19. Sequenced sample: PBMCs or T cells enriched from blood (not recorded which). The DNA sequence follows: TGTGCCAGCAGCCTCCGGGGGGTTGGGGCCAACGTCCTGACTTTC. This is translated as CASSLRGVGANVLTF.